The clone carrying this T cell receptor beta chain was counted a few times. Profiling relied on immunoSEQ multiplex PCR, and the TCRdb table lists in-frame clones only, not all of them. The profile shows about 88,000 clones, around 94% of them singletons. The sample comes from a study of technical replicates of blood from several donors. Trimming cost V 3 bases and J 10 bases, with 12 bases left between them. CDR3 length equals 12 residues. Germline V gene data show CDR1 as LNHDA and CDR2 as SQIVND (reference sequence). The source material was T cells isolated from PBMCs. The sequence was collected from a human donor in good health. The chain carries TRBV19 and TRBJ1-1; unclear D gene. The CDR3 here is CASSIINGGAFF. CDR3 sequence (DNA): TGTGCCAGTAGTATCATTAATGGAGGAGCTTTCTTT.